Following are 2 T cell receptor beta chains from one sample sequenced in a study of blood T cell repertoires in COVID-19. Sequenced by immunoSEQ multiplex PCR; TCRdb stores in-frame clones only, minus some. The sample contains 200,000 or so clones, 65% to 85% of which appear only once. The sequenced sample was peripheral blood. The receptors come from a woman in her twenties or thirties who had recovered from COVID-19.

This clone came up once. The V and J genes are TRBV29-1 and TRBJ1-2; 10 positions match TRBD1. V shed 7 bases and J 5 bases; nucleotides not matched to a gene: 1. The germline CDR1 and CDR2 sequences are SQVTM and ANQGSEA. The CDR3 contains 11 residues. The CDR3 nucleotides are TGCAGCGGGGACAGGGGTTATGGCTACACCTTC. The encoded protein is CSGDRGYGYTF.

The chain is built from TRBV7-3 and TRBJ1-1; 9 bases are a match to TRBD1. Germline V lookup: CDR1 SGHTA, CDR2 FQGTGA. V lost 5 bases and J lost 8; bases outside the gene matches: 6. The length of the CDR3 is 13 residues. The CDR3 coding sequence is TGTGCCAGCAGCGCTGGGACAGGGAGGGAAGCTTTCTTT. Protein product: CASSAGTGREAFF.